The sequence of this TCR beta chain was determined in a study of monozygotic twins with inflammatory bowel disease. Study outcomes and limitations: Added variability in patient repertoires may stem from differing immunosuppressive treatments. Twins with IBD were found to have lower TCRbeta diversity (inverse Simpson) than healthy co-twins.

Concerning this clonotype: Its target is unknown.

Unfractionated whole blood yielded total RNA, and T cells were not sorted. Template switching incorporated UMIs with a 6-nucleotide sample barcode. TCRdb re-analyzed the 5' RACE reads; it lists each CDR3 protein once, without DNA. The sample table sets out 420,000 or so distinct CDR3 sequences. CDR3 length: 12 residues. From germline, CDR1 is SGHDN and CDR2 FVKESK. This receptor was identified in a human donor with ulcerative colitis or Crohn's disease, or a healthy co-twin of an affected twin (not recorded which). The chain employs TRBV14 and TRBJ1-2. The source material was blood. The chain's CDR3 is CASSQEVYGYTF.